The 29 T cell receptor beta chains given below trace back to one sample, sequenced in a study of chemoradiotherapy in HPV16-positive cancers. Generated by immunoSEQ multiplex PCR, the TCRdb table keeps only in-frame clones and is missing some. The sample lists about 15,000 clones, over 70% seen once, with roughly 10% in the top ten. This material was collected from a patient who underwent chemoradiotherapy. These receptors were collected from a human donor with HPV-associated anogenital cancer.

V is TRBV7-2 and J is TRBJ2-3; D not certain. The CDR3 totals 13 residues. V was clipped by 3 bases and J by 6 bases, with 10 bases between them. Germline assignment: CDR1 SGHTA and CDR2 FQGNSA. The CDR3 nucleotides are TGTGCCAGCAGCTTCATTCGTCTTGATACGCAGTATTTT. It translates to CASSFIRLDTQYF.

This chain connects TRBV7-9 to TRBJ1-3; TRBD1 is a possible D gene (5 bases). This CDR3 is 16 amino acids long. Trimming removed 3 bases from V and 0 bases from J, with 12 bases in between. The V gene's germline CDR1 is SEHNR and CDR2 FQNEAQ (reference sequence). The CDR3 nucleotides read TGTGCCAGCAGCTTGAGGGACGGAGGCTCTGGAAACACCATATATTTT. Translation gives CASSLRDGGSGNTIYF.

J is TRBJ1-1 and V is TRBV2, with 8 bases fitting TRBD1. After removal of 5 bases from V and 4 bases from J, the junction contained 3 bases not matched to a gene. Germline-derived CDR1 and CDR2 are SNHLY and FYNNEI. There are 13 residues in the CDR3. CDR3 residues: CASSPTGGTEAFF. Written as DNA, the CDR3 is TGTGCCAGCAGTCCCACAGGGGGCACTGAAGCTTTCTTT.

This sequence joins TRBV19 and TRBJ2-7, with TRBD1 matching 7 bases. Per the germline V gene, CDR1 is LNHDA and CDR2 is SQIVND (reference sequence). The trim removed 2 bases at V and 3 bases at J, leaving 1 base unmatched. This CDR3 is 13 amino acids long. The CDR3 nucleotides read TGTGCCAGTAGTATACAGGGGGACTACGAGCAGTACTTC. This translates into CASSIQGDYEQYF.

This clone was seen just once. The CDR3 is CASSQDQGRATDTQYF. CDR3 in DNA: TGCGCCAGCAGCCAAGATCAGGGCCGAGCAACAGATACGCAGTATTTT. This sequence joins TRBV4-1 and TRBJ2-3; possibly TRBD1 for D (5 bases). Germline CDR1 MGHRA, CDR2 YSYEKL. Trimming shortened V by 0 bases and J by 3 bases, and 13 bases separated the two germline ends. The CDR3 has 16 residues.

The chain is built from TRBV7-9 and TRBJ1-1, with a weak D call TRBD1 (6 bases). The germline gives CDR1 SEHNR, CDR2 FQNEAQ (reference sequence). This CDR3 region has 13 residues. V was shortened by 5 bases and J by 2 bases, with 9 bases between the two germline ends. The CDR3 bases are TGTGCCAGCAGCCAACAGGGAAACACTGAAGCTTTCTTT. Protein: CASSQQGNTEAFF.

The rearrangement uses TRBV7-3 and TRBJ1-6; D gene ambiguous. The ends were cut back, 0 bases at V and 8 bases at J, with 5 bases in the middle. CDR1 SGHTA and CDR2 FQGTGA come from the germline V gene. The CDR3 has 13 amino acids. The DNA for the CDR3 is TGTGCCAGCAGCTTAACGCGGGATTCACCCCTCCACTTT. Residues: CASSLTRDSPLHF.

The J gene is TRBJ1-4, the V gene TRBV6-1, with TRBD1 identical over 7 bases. Losses at the gene ends were 6 bases for V and 7 bases for J; bases not matched to a gene: 11. This CDR3 spans 15 amino acids. In germline, CDR1 is MNHNS, CDR2 SASEGT. CDR3 amino acids: CASRSTGKGVEKLFF. For the CDR3, the DNA is TGTGCCAGCAGATCGACAGGGAAGGGTGTTGAAAAACTGTTTTTT.

This clone was detected only a few times. V is TRBV4-2 and J is TRBJ2-7; the match to TRBD2 covers 7 bases. V shed 1 base and J 0 bases; nucleotides not matched to a gene: 3. The CDR3 totals 15 residues. The germline gives CDR1 LGHNA, CDR2 YNFKEQ. CDR3 in amino acids: CASSQVGDYSYEQYF. Written as DNA, the CDR3 is TGTGCCAGCAGCCAAGTTGGGGACTACTCCTACGAGCAGTACTTC.

DNA of the CDR3: TGTGCCACCAGTAAGACCAGAGGGGACCAAGGGGACCAAGAGACCCAGTACTTC. Protein sequence: CATSKTRGDQGDQETQYF. The genes are TRBV15 and TRBJ2-5, with D perhaps being TRBD1 or TRBD2 (5 bases each). V shed 6 bases and J shed 0 bases, with 23 bases lying between them. Germline lookup yields CDR1 LNHNV and CDR2 YYDKDF (reference sequence). This CDR3 has 18 residues.

The chain recombines TRBV5-1 with TRBJ2-2; 7 bases are a match to TRBD1. V gave up 0 bases and J gave up 6 bases; unmatched junction bases: 11. The CDR3 is made up of 17 amino acids. Germline V lookup: CDR1 SGHRS, CDR2 YFSETQ. The CDR3, as DNA: TGCGCCAGCAGCTTGGGGGACAGTTCACAGTTGGCCGGGGAGCTGTTTTTT. It encodes CASSLGDSSQLAGELFF.

The chain combines TRBV5-4 with TRBJ2-7; D is unclear. Looked up from germline, CDR1 is SGHNT and CDR2 is YYREEE (reference sequence). Trimming pared 0 bases from V and 4 bases from J, leaving 11 bases between. There are 14 residues in the CDR3. DNA for the CDR3: TGTGCCAGCAGCTTGGTGGGCAGAACATACGAGCAGTACTTC. As protein: CASSLVGRTYEQYF.

This rearrangement joins TRBV7-2 to TRBJ1-2, with 9 positions matching TRBD1. Germline V gene sequence: CDR1 SGHTA, CDR2 FQGNSA. The CDR3 spans 16 residues. V shed 1 base, J shed 4 bases, and the junction held 7 bases outside the gene matches. CDR3 amino acids: CASSLVSTGGFYGYTF. CDR3 sequence (DNA): TGTGCCAGCAGCTTAGTCAGTACAGGGGGCTTCTATGGCTACACCTTC.

The rearrangement joins TRBV18 to TRBJ2-7, with D possibly TRBD2 on 6 matching bases. The V end lost 3 bases, the J end lost 1 base, and 13 bases lay between the germline ends. In germline, CDR1 is KGHSH, CDR2 LQKENI. This CDR3 contains 15 residues. CDR3 in DNA: TGTGCCAGCTCACCCGATGCGGGGATTTCCTACGAGCAGTACTTC. This encodes CASSPDAGISYEQYF.

The gene calls are TRBV19 and TRBJ1-4, with D possibly being TRBD1 (5 bases). Trimming shortened V by 3 bases and J by 7 bases, and 15 bases separated the two germline ends. Germline V gene data show CDR1 as LNHDA and CDR2 as SQIVND (reference sequence). CDR3 size: 15 residues. In DNA, the CDR3 is TGTGCCAGTAGTATTTCAGGGCGCGGCGGTGAAAAACTGTTTTTT. Translating gives CASSISGRGGEKLFF.

The CDR3 region is CASSLGLAGGVTDTQYF. The DNA for the CDR3 is TGCGCCAGCAGCTTGGGACTAGCGGGGGGGGTCACAGATACGCAGTATTTT. The rearrangement joins TRBV5-1 to TRBJ2-3, with 14 nucleotides matching TRBD2. The CDR3 sequence is 17 residues long. With V trimmed by 0 bases and J by 2 bases, 2 bases remained unmatched. Germline lookup yields CDR1 SGHRS and CDR2 YFSETQ.

V gene TRBV5-1 combines with J gene TRBJ2-6, with TRBD1 as a possible D gene (6 bases). The CDR3 totals 15 residues. The V and J ends lost 4 bases and 1 base respectively, with 9 bases between them. Germline loops: CDR1 SGHRS, CDR2 YFSETQ. The CDR3 reads CASSPTGSGANVLTF. As DNA, the CDR3 is TGCGCCAGCAGCCCTACAGGGTCTGGGGCCAACGTCCTGACTTTC. Full variable domain (remainder filled in from reference TRBV5-1 and TRBJ2-6): KAGVTQTPRYLIKTRGQQVTLSCSPISGHRSVSWYQQTPGQGLQFLFEYFSETQRNKGNFPGRFSGRQFSNSRSEMNVSTLELGDSALYLCASSPTGSGANVLTFGAGSRLTVL.

The rearrangement joins TRBV10-3 to TRBJ2-3, with D unresolved. This CDR3 has 16 residues. Germline CDR1 and CDR2: ENHRY and SYGVKD. V was cut by 0 bases and J by 1 base, with 11 bases left in between. The CDR3 DNA follows: TGTGCCATCAGTGAGTCTCTGGCCTCTCGCACAGATACGCAGTATTTT. This codes for CAISESLASRTDTQYF.

The V call is TRBV5-1, the J call TRBJ2-5; no clear D gene. CDR1 is SGHRS, CDR2 YFSETQ, per germline. V lost 4 bases and J lost 1, with 17 bases in between. The CDR3 has 16 residues. CDR3 residues: CASSLTGPRVQETQYF. CDR3 sequence (DNA): TGCGCCAGCAGCCTTACCGGACCGCGAGTCCAAGAGACCCAGTACTTC.

The V call is TRBV13, the J call TRBJ2-3; 7 bases align to TRBD2. The germline CDR1 and CDR2 sequences are PRHDT and FYEKMQ (reference sequence). This CDR3 region has 16 residues. Germline trimming cut 3 bases from V and 7 bases from J; bases unmatched to any gene: 13. In nucleotides, the CDR3 is TGTGCCAGCAGCTTTTCGCTGGCGGGGGACCTCAATACGCAGTATTTT. This sequence encodes CASSFSLAGDLNTQYF. Full variable domain (rest looked up from reference TRBV13 and TRBJ2-3): AAGVIQSPRHLIKEKRETATLKCYPIPRHDTVYWYQQGPGQDPQFLISFYEKMQSDKGSIPDRFSAQQFSDYHSELNMSSLELGDSALYFCASSFSLAGDLNTQYFGPGTRLTVL.

V usage is TRBV5-1 and J usage is TRBJ1-4; possibly TRBD1 for D (5 bases). The CDR3 runs to 13 residues. From germline, CDR1 is SGHRS and CDR2 YFSETQ. V lost 3 bases, J lost 5 bases, and 8 bases lay in between. DNA for the CDR3: TGCGCCAGCAGCTGGCAGGGAAATGAAAAACTGTTTTTT. Translated: CASSWQGNEKLFF. Looking up the rest from reference TRBV5-1 and TRBJ1-4 gives the full variable domain: KAGVTQTPRYLIKTRGQQVTLSCSPISGHRSVSWYQQTPGQGLQFLFEYFSETQRNKGNFPGRFSGRQFSNSRSEMNVSTLELGDSALYLCASSWQGNEKLFFGSGTQLSVL.

The rearrangement links TRBV4-1 to TRBJ2-7, with D hard to call. Germline V CDR1 and CDR2: MGHRA, YSYEKL. This CDR3 has 13 amino acids. Trimming pared 4 bases from V and 7 bases from J, leaving 14 bases between. The CDR3 DNA is TGCGCCAGCAGCCTCGAGCCTGCCAGAGAGCAGTACTTC. Its translation is CASSLEPAREQYF.

J is TRBJ2-2 and V is TRBV5-1, with D possibly being TRBD2 (5 bases). CDR3 size: 14 residues. Germline V gene sequence: CDR1 SGHRS, CDR2 YFSETQ. Trimming cost V 0 bases and J 9 bases, with 12 bases left between them. The CDR3 coding sequence is TGCGCCAGCAGCTTGGCCTCGGGGAGCTGGGAGCTGTTTTTT. Translation gives CASSLASGSWELFF.

The rearrangement links TRBV7-2 to TRBJ2-6; 8 positions agree with TRBD2. CDR3 length: 17 residues. Germline V CDR1 and CDR2: SGHTA, FQGNSA. Trimming removed 10 bases from V and 0 bases from J; junction bases left unmatched: 11. The CDR3 DNA is TGTGCCACATCTTACAGCGGGGGAGTCTCTGGGGCCAACGTCCTGACTTTC. The encoded protein is CATSYSGGVSGANVLTF.

The J gene is TRBJ1-2, the V gene TRBV7-3; weak D call: TRBD1 (5 bases). This CDR3 region has 15 residues. Germline V gene data show CDR1 as SGHTA and CDR2 as FQGTGA. Trimming took off 5 bases at V and 7 bases at J, with 20 bases between the two ends. The CDR3 DNA reads TGTGCCAGCAGCCCAAACGCGGGACCCTCGCTTGGCTACACCTTC. This translates into CASSPNAGPSLGYTF.

J is TRBJ2-1 and V is TRBV7-9; D remains unclear. Trimming removed 6 bases at V and 10 bases at J, with 13 bases between. The CDR3 consists of 12 residues. Germline CDR1 reads SEHNR; CDR2 reads FQNEAQ (reference sequence). CDR3 amino acids: CASSPPSGEQFF. CDR3 coding DNA: TGTGCCAGCAGTCCCCCCAGTGGCGAGCAGTTCTTC.

This CDR3 is CAISEGQVDGYTF. CDR3 nucleotides: TGTGCCATCAGTGAGGGACAGGTAGACGGCTACACCTTC. The genes are TRBV10-3 and TRBJ1-2, with 7 positions matching TRBD1. From germline, CDR1 is ENHRY and CDR2 SYGVKD. J gave up 8 bases and V 2 bases, and 5 bases lay outside the gene matches. The CDR3 length is 13 residues.

The V call is TRBV11-3, the J call TRBJ2-2; D call uncertain. Germline CDR1 is SGHNT and CDR2 is YENEEA. The V end lost 0 bases, the J end lost 0 bases, and 11 bases lay between the germline ends. CDR3 length: 17 amino acids. The CDR3 nucleotides read TGTGCCAGCAGCTTAGAATTAGGGCAGACGAACACCGGGGAGCTGTTTTTT. It encodes CASSLELGQTNTGELFF.

The chain uses TRBV6-4 and TRBJ1-1; D gene unclear. Germline V gives CDR1 MRHNA, CDR2 SNTAGT. There are 13 residues in the CDR3. Trimming removed 4 bases at V and 1 base at J, with 7 bases between. CDR3 residues: CASSVSGNTEAFF. The CDR3 coding sequence is TGTGCCAGCAGTGTCTCGGGGAACACTGAAGCTTTCTTT.